This record covers a single T cell receptor (beta chain). What it binds is unknown. Its ends do not fully match the called genes, so a read error is possible. MiXCR, applied by TCRdb to the 5' RACE reads, yields one record per CDR3 protein. The sample lists more than 95,000 distinct CDR3 sequences; roughly 10% were seen once. These data belong to a study of neurological immune-mediated disorders. Study conclusions and caveats: Multiple sclerosis was found to have the least TCR clonal expansion, below healthy controls, and HTLV-1-associated myelopathy the most.

This CDR3 contains 14 residues. Per the germline V gene, CDR1 is MNHEY and CDR2 is SVGEGT. Noted time point: longitudinal time-point 3. The sequenced sample was PBMCs. The receptor's source is a female donor with HTLV-1-associated myelopathy (HAM/TSP). V usage is TRBV6-2 or TRBV6-3 and J usage is TRBJ2-6, with D perhaps TRBD2 (6 bases). CDR3 protein: CSSSRDSGANVLTF. CDR3 sequence (DNA): TGTTCCAGCAGTAGGGACTCCGGGGCCAACGTCCTGACTTTC.